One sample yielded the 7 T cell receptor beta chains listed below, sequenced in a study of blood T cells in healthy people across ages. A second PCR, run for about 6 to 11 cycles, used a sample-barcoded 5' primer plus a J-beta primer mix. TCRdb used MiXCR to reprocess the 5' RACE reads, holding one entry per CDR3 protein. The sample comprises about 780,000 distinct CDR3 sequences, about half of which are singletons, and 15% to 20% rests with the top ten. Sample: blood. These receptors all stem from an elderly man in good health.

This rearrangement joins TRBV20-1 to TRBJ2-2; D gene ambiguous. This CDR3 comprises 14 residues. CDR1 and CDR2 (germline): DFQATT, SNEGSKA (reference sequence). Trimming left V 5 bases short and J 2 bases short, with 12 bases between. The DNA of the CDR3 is TGCAGTGCTTCCGTCGCCGCTAACACCGGGGAGCTGTTTTTT. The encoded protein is CSASVAANTGELFF.

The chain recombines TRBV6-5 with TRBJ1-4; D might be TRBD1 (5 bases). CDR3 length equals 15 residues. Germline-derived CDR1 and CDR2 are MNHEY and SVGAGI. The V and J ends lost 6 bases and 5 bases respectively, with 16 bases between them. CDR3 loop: CASSDKGLGNEKLFF. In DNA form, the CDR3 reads TGTGCCAGCAGCGACAAGGGGTTGGGAAATGAAAAACTGTTTTTT.

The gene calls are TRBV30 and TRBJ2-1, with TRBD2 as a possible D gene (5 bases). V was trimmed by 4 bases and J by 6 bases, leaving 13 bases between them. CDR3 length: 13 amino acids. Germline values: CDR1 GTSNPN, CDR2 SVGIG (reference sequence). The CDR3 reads CAWNSGLANEQFF. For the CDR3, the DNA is TGTGCCTGGAATAGTGGCCTAGCCAATGAGCAGTTCTTC.

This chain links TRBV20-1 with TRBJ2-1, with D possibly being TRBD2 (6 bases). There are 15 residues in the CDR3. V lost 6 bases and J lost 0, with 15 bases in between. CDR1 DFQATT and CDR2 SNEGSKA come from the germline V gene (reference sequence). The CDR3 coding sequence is TGCAGTGCCGAGAAAGCGGGTAGCTCCTACAATGAGCAGTTCTTC. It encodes CSAEKAGSSYNEQFF.

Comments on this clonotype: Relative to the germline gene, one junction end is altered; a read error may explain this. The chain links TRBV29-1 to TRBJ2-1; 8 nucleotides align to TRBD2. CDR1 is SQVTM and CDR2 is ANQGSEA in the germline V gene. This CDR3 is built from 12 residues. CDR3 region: CGVRISGDEQFF. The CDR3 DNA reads TGCGGCGTTCGAATTAGCGGGGACGAGCAGTTCTTC.

The CDR3 bases are TGTGCCATCAGGGGGGGCGATGAAAAACTGTTTTTT. Translating it yields CAIRGGDEKLFF. The chain has TRBV10-3 and TRBJ1-4; maybe TRBD1 (6 bases). CDR1 and CDR2 from the germline V gene are ENHRY and SYGVKD. Trimming took off 6 bases at V and 6 bases at J, with 8 bases between the two ends. The CDR3 is made up of 12 amino acids.

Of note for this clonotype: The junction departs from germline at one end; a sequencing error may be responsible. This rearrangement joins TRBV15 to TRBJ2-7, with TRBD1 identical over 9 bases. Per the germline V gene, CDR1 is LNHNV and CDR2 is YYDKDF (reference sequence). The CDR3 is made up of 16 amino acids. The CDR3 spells CATSRGTGTGSSEQYF. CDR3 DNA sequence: TGTGCCACCAGCAGAGGCACCGGGACAGGGTCCTCCGAGCAGTACTTC.